This T cell receptor beta chain was sequenced for a study of blood T cells in healthy people across ages. The V segment lost 2 bases and the J segment 6 bases; nucleotides outside the gene matches: 3. The CDR3 is made up of 13 amino acids. Germline CDR1 and CDR2: MNHEY and SVGAGI. With a J-beta primer mix and a sample-barcoded 5' primer, a second PCR ran roughly 6 to 12 cycles. TCRdb reprocessed the 5' RACE reads with MiXCR, giving one entry per CDR3 protein. The top ten hold roughly a tenth of the sample, which has about 930,000 distinct CDR3 sequences, roughly 29% seen once. This clonotype appeared many times. No antigen is known for it. Study-level results: As naive T cell percentage varied, TCR beta diversity correlated strongly with it.

Another study also made use of these data, one on T cells of mothers and their children.

The genes are TRBV6-5 and TRBJ2-7, with TRBD1 matching over 8 bases. This TCR was recovered from a middle-aged woman in good health. Sequencing was performed on blood. This chain's CDR3 is CASSYATGGEQYF. The CDR3 region has the DNA TGTGCCAGCAGTTACGCTACAGGGGGCGAGCAGTACTTC.